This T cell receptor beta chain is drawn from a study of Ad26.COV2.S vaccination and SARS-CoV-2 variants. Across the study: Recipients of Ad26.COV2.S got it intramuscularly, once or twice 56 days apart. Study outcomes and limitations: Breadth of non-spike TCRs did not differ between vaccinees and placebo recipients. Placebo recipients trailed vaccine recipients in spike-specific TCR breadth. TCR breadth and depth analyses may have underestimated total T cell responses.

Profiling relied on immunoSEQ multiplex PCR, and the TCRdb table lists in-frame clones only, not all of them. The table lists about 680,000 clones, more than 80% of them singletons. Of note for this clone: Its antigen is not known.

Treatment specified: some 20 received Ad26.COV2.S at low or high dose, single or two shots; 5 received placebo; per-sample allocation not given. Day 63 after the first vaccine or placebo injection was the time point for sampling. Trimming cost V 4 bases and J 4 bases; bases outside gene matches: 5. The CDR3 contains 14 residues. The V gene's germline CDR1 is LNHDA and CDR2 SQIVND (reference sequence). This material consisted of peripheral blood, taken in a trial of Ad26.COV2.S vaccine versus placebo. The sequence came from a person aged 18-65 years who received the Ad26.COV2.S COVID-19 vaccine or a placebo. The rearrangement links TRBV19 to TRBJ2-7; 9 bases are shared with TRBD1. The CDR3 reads CASSSRTGDYEQYF. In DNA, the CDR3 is TGTGCCAGTAGTAGCCGGACAGGGGATTACGAGCAGTACTTC.